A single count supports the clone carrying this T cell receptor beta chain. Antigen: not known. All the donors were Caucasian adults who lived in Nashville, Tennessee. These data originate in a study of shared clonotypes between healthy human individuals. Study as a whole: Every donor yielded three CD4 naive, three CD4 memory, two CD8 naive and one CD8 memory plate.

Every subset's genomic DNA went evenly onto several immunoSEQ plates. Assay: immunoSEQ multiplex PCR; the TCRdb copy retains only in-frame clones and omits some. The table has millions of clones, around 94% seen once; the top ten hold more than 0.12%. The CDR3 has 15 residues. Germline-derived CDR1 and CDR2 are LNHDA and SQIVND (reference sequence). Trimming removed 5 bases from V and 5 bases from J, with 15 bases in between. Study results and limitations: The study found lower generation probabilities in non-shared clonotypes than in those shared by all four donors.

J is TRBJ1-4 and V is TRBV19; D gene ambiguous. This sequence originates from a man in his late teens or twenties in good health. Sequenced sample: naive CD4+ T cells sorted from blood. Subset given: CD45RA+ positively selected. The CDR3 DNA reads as TGTGCCAGTAGTCCCCAGGAGGTCGGGAATGAAAAACTGTTTTTT. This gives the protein CASSPQEVGNEKLFF.